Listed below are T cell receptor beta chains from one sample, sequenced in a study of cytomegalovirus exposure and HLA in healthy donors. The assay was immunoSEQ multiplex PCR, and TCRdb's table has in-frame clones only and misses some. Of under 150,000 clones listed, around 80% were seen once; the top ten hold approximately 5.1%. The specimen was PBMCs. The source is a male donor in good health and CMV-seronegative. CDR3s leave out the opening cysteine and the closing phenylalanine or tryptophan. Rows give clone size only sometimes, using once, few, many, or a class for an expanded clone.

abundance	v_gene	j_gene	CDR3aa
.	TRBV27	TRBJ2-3	ASRKDVRGDTQY
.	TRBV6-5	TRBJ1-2	ASSRTGVYGYT
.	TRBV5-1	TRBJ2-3	ASSTQITGRGTDTQY
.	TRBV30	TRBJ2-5	AWNGGLETQY
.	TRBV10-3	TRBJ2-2	AISKSTGELF
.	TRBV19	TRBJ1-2	ASTSGTGNGYT
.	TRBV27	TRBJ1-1	ASSPPGGSTEAF
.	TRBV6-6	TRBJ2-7	ASSLYGREQY
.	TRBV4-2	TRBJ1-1	ASSQGEGDNVSF
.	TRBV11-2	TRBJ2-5	ASSLGASGGMEETQY
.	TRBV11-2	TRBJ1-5	ASSFREYQPQH
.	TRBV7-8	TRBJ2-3	ASSLARGGTDTQY
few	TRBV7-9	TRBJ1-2	ASSFGNRGGYT
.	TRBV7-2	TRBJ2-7	ASSGGQVYEQY
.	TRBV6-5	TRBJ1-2	ASSSYRVGYGYT
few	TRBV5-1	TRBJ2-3	ASSLRGSIGDTQY
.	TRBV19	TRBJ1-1	ASGGGMNTEAF
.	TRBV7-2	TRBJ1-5	ASSSLPTGSQPQH
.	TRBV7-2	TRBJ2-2	ASSPAGGPTGELF
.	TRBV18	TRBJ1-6	ASSPEEGNSPLH
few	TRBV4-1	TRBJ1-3	ASSQDSGSFSGNTIY
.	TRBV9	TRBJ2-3	ASSVQGDRTDTQY
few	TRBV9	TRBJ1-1	ASSVDTGGTSEAF
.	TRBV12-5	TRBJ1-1	ASALEGRTEAF
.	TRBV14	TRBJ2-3	ASSQVLAGPKY
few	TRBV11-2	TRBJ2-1	ASRPIRGHGYNEQF
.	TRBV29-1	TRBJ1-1	SVQGGMNTEAF
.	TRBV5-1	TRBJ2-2	ASRIPGGTGELF
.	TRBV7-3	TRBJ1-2	ASSLVRQGYNGYT
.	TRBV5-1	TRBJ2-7	ASQEQGYEQY
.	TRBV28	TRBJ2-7	ASRMSPAREQY
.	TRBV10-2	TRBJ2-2	ASSRSGVTGELF
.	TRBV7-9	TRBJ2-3	ASILAGSPRYTQY
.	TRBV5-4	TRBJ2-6	ASSVRQPGQFSGANVLT
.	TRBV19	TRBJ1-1	ASIHTGGTEAF
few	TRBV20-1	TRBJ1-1	SASGSTEAF
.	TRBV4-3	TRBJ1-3	ASSQVRAEENTIY
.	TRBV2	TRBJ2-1	ASISLWDSSYNEQF
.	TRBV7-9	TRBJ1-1	ASSSGITEAF
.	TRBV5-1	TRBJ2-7	ASSLESRSSYEQY
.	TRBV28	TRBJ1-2	ASSLGGQGFFYGYT
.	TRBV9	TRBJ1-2	ASSAPGGGGYGYT
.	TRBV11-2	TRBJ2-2	ASSSLNTGELF
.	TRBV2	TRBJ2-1	ASRAGTPYNEQF
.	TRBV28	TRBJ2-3	ASGLAGGRGTQY
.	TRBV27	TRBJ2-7	ASSLRIGTGPFYEQY
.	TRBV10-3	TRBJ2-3	AISEKGGGGTDTQY
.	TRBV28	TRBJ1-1	ASSLSQGEAF